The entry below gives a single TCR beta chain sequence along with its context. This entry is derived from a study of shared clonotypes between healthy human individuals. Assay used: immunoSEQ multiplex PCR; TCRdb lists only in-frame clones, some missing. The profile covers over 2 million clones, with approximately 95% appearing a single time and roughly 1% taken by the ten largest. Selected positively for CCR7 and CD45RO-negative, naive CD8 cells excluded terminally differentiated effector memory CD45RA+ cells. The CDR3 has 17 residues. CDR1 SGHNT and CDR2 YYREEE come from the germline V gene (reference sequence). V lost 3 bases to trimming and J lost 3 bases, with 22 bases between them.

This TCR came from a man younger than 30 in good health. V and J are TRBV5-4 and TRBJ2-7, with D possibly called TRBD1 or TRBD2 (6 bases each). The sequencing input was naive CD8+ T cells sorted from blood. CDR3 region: CASSYRVRSTGVYEQYF. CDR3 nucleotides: TGTGCCAGCAGCTACAGGGTGAGGAGTACGGGGGTCTACGAGCAGTACTTC.